The 19 T cell receptor beta chains below all came from one sample that was sequenced in a study of identical twins. TCRdb independently ran MiXCR on the 5' RACE reads; one entry per CDR3 protein. The profile shows roughly 1.6 million distinct CDR3 sequences, roughly 35% of them singletons. The specimen sequenced was cord blood. These receptors came from a newborn girl in good health.

The chain recombines TRBV21-1 with TRBJ1-5; TRBD1 is the table's D call, not checked against the DNA. TRBV21-1 corresponds to a pseudogene. The CDR3 extends over 16 amino acids. Written as DNA, the CDR3 is TGTGCCAGCAGCAAGCAGGACACCAATAGCAATCAGCCCCAGCATTTT. Translated, it gives CASSKQDTNSNQPQHF.

The V and J genes are TRBV6-1 and TRBJ1-5; 8 positions agree with TRBD1. The CDR3 totals 15 residues. Germline loops: CDR1 MNHNS, CDR2 SASEGT. J lost 7 bases, V lost 1 base, and 6 bases had no gene match. The CDR3 protein is CASSEGSGGVQPQHF. DNA of the CDR3: TGTGCCAGCAGTGAAGGGTCAGGGGGCGTCCAGCCCCAGCATTTT.

This clonotype was found a few times. The chain uses TRBV7-9 and TRBJ1-2, with D perhaps TRBD1 (6 bases). V was pared by 3 bases and J by 4 bases, with 15 bases between. Germline V CDR1 and CDR2: SEHNR, FQNEAQ (reference sequence). This CDR3 spans 15 amino acids. The CDR3 reads CASSFFRGRLYGYTF. The DNA for the CDR3 is TGTGCCAGCAGCTTCTTTCGGGGGCGCCTCTATGGCTACACCTTC.

This clonotype was observed a few times. This chain joins TRBV11-1 and TRBJ2-5; D possibly corresponds to TRBD1 (6 bases). Trimming cost V 8 bases and J 11 bases, with 24 bases left between them. The germline V gene encodes CDR1 SGHAT and CDR2 FQDESV (reference sequence). The length of the CDR3 is 14 residues. The CDR3 DNA reads TGTGCCAGCGCCGCTACAGGGTACTACAATGAGCAGTACTTC. It translates to CASAATGYYNEQYF.

The chain couples TRBV27 to TRBJ2-7; 7 positions agree with TRBD1. V shed 4 bases and J 2 bases; nucleotides not matched to a gene: 8. Germline assignment: CDR1 MNHEY and CDR2 SMNVEV (reference sequence). The CDR3 covers 15 residues. For the CDR3, the DNA is TGTGCCAGCAGTTCGACAGGGCCAGACCCCTACGAGCAGTACTTC. Amino acids: CASSSTGPDPYEQYF.

The V and J genes are TRBV12-3 or TRBV12-4 and TRBJ1-5; D is undetermined. Deletions cut 3 bases from V and 2 bases from J, with 11 bases between. This CDR3 comprises 15 residues. The CDR3 DNA sequence: TGTGCCAGCAGTTTTTTCGGTGAGGGCAATCAGCCCCAGCATTTT. Residues: CASSFFGEGNQPQHF.

In its sample, this clonotype was seen once. The gene calls are TRBV20-1 and TRBJ2-3, with D possibly being TRBD1 (6 bases). This CDR3 is 15 amino acids long. Trimming cost V 0 bases and J 3 bases, with 13 bases left between them. Germline-derived CDR1 and CDR2 are DFQATT and SNEGSKA (reference sequence). The CDR3: CSARELIRGTDTQYF. Here the CDR3 DNA reads TGCAGTGCTAGAGAGCTCATTAGGGGGACAGATACGCAGTATTTT.

This clonotype was observed a handful of times. This rearrangement joins TRBV27 to TRBJ2-7, with TRBD2 as a possible D gene (5 bases). CDR3 length: 14 amino acids. V lost 3 bases, J lost 2 bases, and 11 bases lay in between. Germline values: CDR1 MNHEY, CDR2 SMNVEV (reference sequence). The CDR3 DNA follows: TGTGCCAGCAGTTTGGGCATCGGGACCTACGAGCAGTACTTC. Its protein is CASSLGIGTYEQYF.

This clonotype was found a few times. The chain recombines TRBV24-1 with TRBJ2-1, with 10 bases lining up with TRBD2. CDR1 and CDR2 (germline): KGHDR, SFDVKD. The trim removed 0 bases at V and 6 bases at J, leaving 1 base unmatched. The CDR3 is 15 residues long. The CDR3, as DNA: TGTGCCACCAGTGATTTGAGCGGGGGGGCCAATGAGCAGTTCTTC. Translating it yields CATSDLSGGANEQFF.

This chain links TRBV9 with TRBJ2-7; 8 bases are shared with TRBD1. CDR1 is SGDLS, CDR2 YYNGEE, per germline. This CDR3 has 14 amino acids. The V segment lost 7 bases and the J segment 3 bases; nucleotides outside the gene matches: 9. The CDR3: CASAQGTGYYEQYF. DNA of the CDR3: TGTGCCAGCGCCCAGGGGACAGGCTACTACGAGCAGTACTTC.

This clonotype was counted ten times or more. The genes are TRBV20-1 and TRBJ1-2; D remains ambiguous. The germline V gene encodes CDR1 DFQATT and CDR2 SNEGSKA (reference sequence). Trimming removed 0 bases from V and 2 bases from J, with 7 bases in between. The CDR3 runs to 13 residues. The CDR3 DNA sequence: TGCAGTGCTAGAGATTCGGAAAACTATGGCTACACCTTC. This translates into CSARDSENYGYTF.

This clonotype has more than one count but fewer than ten. The rearrangement uses TRBV6-2 or TRBV6-3 and TRBJ2-1; 7 bases align to TRBD1. Trimming at V came to 5 bases and at J to 7 bases, leaving 14 bases not matched to a gene. This CDR3 comprises 16 residues. The V gene's germline CDR1 is MNHEY and CDR2 SVGEGT. CDR3 DNA sequence: TGTGCCAGCAGTCAGAGAGGACAGGTGGGGCGAAATGAGCAGTTCTTC. It is translated as CASSQRGQVGRNEQFF.

The chain is built from TRBV5-1 and TRBJ1-1; 7 positions match TRBD1. In germline, CDR1 is SGHRS, CDR2 YFSETQ. The CDR3 is made up of 15 amino acids. With V trimmed by 1 base and J by 4 bases, 7 bases remained unmatched. The CDR3 nucleotides read TGCGCCAGCAGCTTGCCAGGGGGTCAAGCCACTGAAGCTTTCTTT. It encodes CASSLPGGQATEAFF.

This clonotype was detected a few times. This sequence joins TRBV18 and TRBJ2-7; D possibly uses TRBD1 or TRBD2 (5 bases each). This CDR3 has 18 amino acids. The V gene lost 0 bases and the J gene lost 3 bases, with 21 bases spanning the gap. CDR1 and CDR2 (germline): KGHSH, LQKENI. The CDR3 loop reads CASSPPRPLGGHNYEQYF. The CDR3 coding sequence is TGTGCCAGCTCACCACCCAGACCGTTAGGAGGACACAACTACGAGCAGTACTTC.

This clonotype was counted a few times. The gene calls are TRBV6-6 and TRBJ2-3, with D unclear. V lost 11 bases, J lost 1 base, and 16 bases lay in between. Per the germline V gene, CDR1 is MNHNY and CDR2 is SVGAGI (reference sequence). The CDR3 is 14 residues long. CDR3 loop: CAAAPRTGTDTQYF. In nucleotides, the CDR3 is TGTGCCGCAGCCCCCAGGACGGGCACAGATACGCAGTATTTT.

The chain recombines TRBV18 with TRBJ2-7; 9 positions agree with TRBD2. Germline V lookup: CDR1 KGHSH, CDR2 LQKENI. Trimming removed 3 bases from V and 2 bases from J; junction bases left unmatched: 11. The CDR3 sequence is 17 residues long. CDR3 coding DNA: TGTGCCAGCTCACCGCTGGGGGGACTAGCCTTTACCTACGAGCAGTACTTC. Its translation is CASSPLGGLAFTYEQYF.

The J gene is TRBJ1-2, the V gene TRBV15; D is unresolved. Germline CDR1 and CDR2: LNHNV and YYDKDF (reference sequence). The CDR3 loop spans 13 amino acids. The V end lost 2 bases, the J end lost 4 bases, and 8 bases lay between the germline ends. CDR3 sequence reads: CATSRSLVYGYTF. The CDR3 DNA sequence: TGTGCCACCAGCAGAAGTCTCGTCTATGGCTACACCTTC.

The V call is TRBV4-1, the J call TRBJ1-2; D remains ambiguous. CDR3 length: 14 amino acids. The ends were cut back, 1 base at V and 8 bases at J, with 14 bases in the middle. Germline V lookup: CDR1 MGHRA, CDR2 YSYEKL. CDR3 in amino acids: CASSQVPSLKGYTF. CDR3 DNA: TGCGCCAGCAGCCAAGTTCCCTCCCTGAAGGGCTACACCTTC.

This clonotype showed up just once. The chain carries TRBV9 and TRBJ2-1; 12 bases match TRBD2. The J call may be faulty, since TRBJ2-7 better matches the DNA end. Germline CDR1 reads SGDLS; CDR2 reads YYNGEE. The CDR3 contains 18 residues. The CDR3 sequence: CASSVAPSGRAPYNEQYF. The CDR3 DNA is TGTGCCAGCAGCGTAGCTCCTAGCGGGAGGGCCCCCTACAATGAGCAGTACTTC.